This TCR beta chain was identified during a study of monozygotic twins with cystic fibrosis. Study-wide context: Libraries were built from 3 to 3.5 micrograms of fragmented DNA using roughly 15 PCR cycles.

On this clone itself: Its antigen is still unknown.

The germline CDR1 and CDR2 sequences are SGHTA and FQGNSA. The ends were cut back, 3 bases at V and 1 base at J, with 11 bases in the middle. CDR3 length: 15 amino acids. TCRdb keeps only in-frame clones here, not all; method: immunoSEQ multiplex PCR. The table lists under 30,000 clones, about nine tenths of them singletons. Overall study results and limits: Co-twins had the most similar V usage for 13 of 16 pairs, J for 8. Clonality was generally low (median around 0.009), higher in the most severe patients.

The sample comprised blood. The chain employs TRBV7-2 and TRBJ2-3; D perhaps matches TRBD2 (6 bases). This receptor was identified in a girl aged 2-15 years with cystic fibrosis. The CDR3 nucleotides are TGTGCCAGCAGCTTGTATGGGACTGGCACAGATACGCAGTATTTT. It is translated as CASSLYGTGTDTQYF.